This TCR beta chain was obtained from a study of shared clonotypes between healthy human individuals (TCRdb year 2020). A note on the overall study: The cohort comprised two women and a few men aged 18 to 49 years. Libraries were prepared and TCR repertoires were sequenced by different laboratories using diverse techniques, in order to increase sequencing depth and limit assay-specific biases. To estimate repertoire size and how much clonotypes are shared between individuals, the study performed deep sequencing of blood TCR repertoires from 4 to 6 healthy adults. For each donor, three plates each were used for CD4 naive and CD4 memory, two plates were used for CD8 naive, and one plate was used for CD8 memory. Per donor, leukapheresis produced somewhere between about 0.8 and 9.5 billion PBMCs. The investigation overall reported the following: When a few donors were compared, the shared fraction of clonotypes was about 5.4% for naive CD4, 3.5% for naive CD8, more than 2% for memory CD4, and roughly 0.4% for memory CD8. Incomplete sequencing was indicated by rarefaction of sorted-subset datasets, despite the large sequencing depth. Because the study included a small number of donors, the genetic and exposure-history diversity represented was limited. Compared with non-shared clonotypes, clonotypes shared by all four sorted-subset donors had higher generation probabilities. Pairwise subsampling led to the expectation that sequencing depth would affect the degree of clonotype sharing among donors. Sampling was restricted to blood, and TCR repertoires in tissues likely differ from the TCR repertoires found in blood. Larger estimated clonotype richness was generally found for naive subsets than for memory subsets.

Donors were healthy HIV-negative adults with no recently reported acute infections or vaccinations. All donors were Caucasian adults living in Nashville, Tennessee, USA. CD4+ T cells were enriched by magnetic negative selection, after which naive cells were positively selected on CD45RA and the negative fraction was taken as the memory subset. After blood collection by leukapheresis, PBMCs were isolated using Ficoll-Histopaque density gradient centrifugation and then cryopreserved in the vapor phase of liquid nitrogen. Analytical flow cytometry was used to check the purity and quantity of every magnetically sorted T cell population. Each sorted fraction had its genomic DNA isolated and then quantified by UV absorbance on a Nanodrop 2000c. With regard to this clone: The antigen this receptor binds is unknown. No per-base quality is available; no much larger clone lies one base away.

The germline V gene gives CDR1 as SGHAT and CDR2 as FQNNGV. From its cysteine to its phenylalanine, the CDR3 spans 15 amino acids. Only the CDR3 region is kept as DNA, spanning 45 bases read in frame from base 1. V gives up 6 bases and J gives up 4 bases, and the segment between their germline ends measures 18 bases. TCR CDR3 regions were amplified from genomic DNA by multiplex PCR using the deep immunoSEQ assay. For each cell subset, the extracted genomic DNA was distributed evenly across all wells of several immunoSEQ 96-well plates, and each plate served as one replicate. For sorted subsets, about 200 ng genomic DNA, equal to 30,000 to 35,000 T cell genomes, was loaded into each replicate PCR. Purified libraries were measured with a Qubit 3.0 fluorometer, size-checked on a Bioanalyzer 2100, and measured again with the KAPA Library Quantification kit. Each immunoSEQ 96-well plate was sequenced on its own single-read 150-cycle Illumina NextSeq 550 flow cell. Processing in the source paper ran as follows. Because the immunoSEQ output held only junctional sequences and lacked quality scores, the filtering could not match the filtering applied to full-length reads. Sequences were annotated with PyIR, a Python wrapper for IgBLAST v1.9, using IMGT germline references to assign V/J genes and CDR3. Reads were removed for weak V/J assignments (E-value above 1e-6), missing CDR3, stop codons, out-of-frame junctions, or ambiguous translated residues. A V3J clonotype was defined by an identical inferred V gene, J gene, and CDR3 amino acid sequence. The percentage overlap between two repertoires was calculated by dividing the number of shared unique clonotypes by the size of the smaller repertoire. Repertoire richness was assessed with RTK rarefaction, the Chao1 estimator, and Recon v2.1 estimates of unobserved clonotypes. Generation probabilities for all TCRbeta clonotypes obtained by the gDNA method from several donors were computed using OLGA. Held by TCRdb, this immuneACCESS table contains in-frame sequences only and omits some clones. Under half of the omission traces to an unresolved V gene where checked; the cause of the rest is unknown. The DNA was the basis for D and trimming; V, J and clone size are from that table. The sample table lists some 2,400,000 clones, roughly 95% of them with a count of one. The ten largest clonotypes hold around 0.13% of the sample.

Here the chain combines TRBV11-2 and TRBJ1-1; a tentative D call is TRBD1 (6 bases match). The sample comprised naive CD4+ T cells sorted from blood. The cell subset or site label on this specimen signifies: CD45RA+ positively selected. The sequence derives from a man between 18 and 35 years old in good health. At the DNA level, the sequence is TGTGCCAGCAGACCTTCGTTTAGGGGGGCCACTGAAGCTTTCTTT. Its translation is CASRPSFRGATEAFF.